The 10 T cell receptor beta chains given below trace back to one sample, sequenced in a study of blood T cell repertoires in COVID-19. Measured with immunoSEQ multiplex PCR; TCRdb has only the in-frame clones, and not every one. Of 200,000 to 250,000 clones listed, roughly 85% are singletons. The sequencing sample was made of peripheral blood. These receptors were taken from a middle-aged man with COVID-19, enrolled during active disease.

The genes are TRBV15 and TRBJ1-2, with D possibly being TRBD1 (6 bases). CDR3 length: 14 amino acids. Germline CDR1 LNHNV, CDR2 YYDKDF (reference sequence). V dropped 3 bases and J dropped 6 bases, with 14 bases sitting between them. CDR3 in amino acids: CATSRNLQGNGYTF. The CDR3 coding sequence is TGTGCCACCAGCAGGAACCTACAGGGAAATGGCTACACCTTC. Full variable domain (remainder filled in from reference TRBV15 and TRBJ1-2): DAMVIQNPRYQVTQFGKPVTLSCSQTLNHNVMYWYQQKSSQAPKLLFHYYDKDFNNEADTPDNFQSRRPNTSFCFLDIRSPGLGDTAMYLCATSRNLQGNGYTFGSGTRLTVV.

The chain combines TRBV7-2 with TRBJ2-1; 9 nucleotides line up with TRBD2. The J segment lost 4 bases and the V segment lost 3 bases, leaving 4 bases of the junction unmatched. The length of the CDR3 is 15 residues. Germline loops: CDR1 SGHTA, CDR2 FQGNSA. The CDR3 coding sequence is TGTGCCAGCAGCTTTGGCGGGGGGGTTTACAATGAGCAGTTCTTC. Protein sequence: CASSFGGGVYNEQFF.

This clone was picked up a small number of times. The chain recombines TRBV5-4 with TRBJ2-5, with 12 bases lining up with TRBD2. Germline CDR1 is SGHNT and CDR2 is YYREEE (reference sequence). CDR3 size: 14 residues. J gave up 8 bases and V 4 bases, and 6 bases lay outside the gene matches. Here the CDR3 DNA reads TGTGCCAGCAGCGGGGGACTAGCGGGCAAAACCCAGTACTTC. Protein sequence: CASSGGLAGKTQYF.

The V gene is TRBV2, the J gene TRBJ2-7; tentatively, D is TRBD1 (6 bases). Germline V gene lookup returns CDR1 SNHLY and CDR2 FYNNEI. This CDR3 has 16 amino acids. The germline V and J ends were trimmed by 6 bases and 0 bases, with 18 bases remaining between them. The CDR3 region is CASRMGRGGSSYEQYF. The CDR3, as DNA: TGTGCCAGCAGGATGGGACGAGGGGGAAGCTCCTACGAGCAGTACTTC.

This rearrangement joins TRBV5-1 to TRBJ2-2; D is unclear. The CDR3 runs to 14 residues. The V gene lost 2 bases and the J gene lost 1 base, with 6 bases spanning the gap. Germline V gives CDR1 SGHRS, CDR2 YFSETQ. The DNA for the CDR3 is TGCGCCAGCAGCTTAAGAGTGAACACCGGGGAGCTGTTTTTT. Translation: CASSLRVNTGELFF.

The chain recombines TRBV6-5 with TRBJ2-1, with 8 bases identical to TRBD1. CDR1 is MNHEY, CDR2 SVGAGI, per germline. After removal of 4 bases from V and 5 bases from J, the junction contained 10 bases not matched to a gene. CDR3 length equals 16 residues. The chain's CDR3 is CASSSHRTGNNNEQFF. CDR3 DNA sequence: TGTGCCAGCAGTTCACATAGGACAGGGAATAACAATGAGCAGTTCTTC.

This sequence joins TRBV12-3 or TRBV12-4 and TRBJ2-7; 7 bases agree with TRBD1. The V and J ends lost 5 bases and 4 bases, in that order; junction bases with no gene match: 5. CDR3 length equals 13 residues. The CDR3 here is CASSPTGLYEQYF. Written as DNA, the CDR3 is TGTGCCAGCAGTCCGACAGGGTTATACGAGCAGTACTTC.

CDR3 loop: CASSPTSGGLETQYF. The DNA of the CDR3 is TGTGCCAGCAGCCCGACTAGCGGGGGATTAGAGACCCAGTACTTC. V usage is TRBV5-6 and J usage is TRBJ2-5; 12 nucleotides line up with TRBD2. The V segment lost 4 bases and the J segment 4 bases; nucleotides outside the gene matches: 5. The germline V gene has CDR1 SGHDT and CDR2 YYEEEE. The CDR3 length is 15 residues.

J is TRBJ1-4 and V is TRBV7-9; 7 bases line up with TRBD1. The J segment lost 6 bases and the V segment lost 5 bases, leaving 9 bases of the junction unmatched. CDR3 length equals 15 residues. From germline, CDR1 is SEHNR and CDR2 FQNEAQ (reference sequence). The CDR3 sequence is CASSILRDRDEKLFF. CDR3 nucleotide sequence: TGTGCCAGCAGCATCCTCCGGGACAGAGATGAAAAACTGTTTTTT.

This chain joins TRBV18 and TRBJ2-7; 7 positions agree with TRBD1. Germline CDR1 KGHSH, CDR2 LQKENI. With V trimmed by 2 bases and J by 3 bases, 4 bases remained unmatched. The CDR3 runs 14 residues. DNA for the CDR3: TGTGCCAGCTCACCAAGCAGGGGGAACTACGAGCAGTACTTC. Its translation: CASSPSRGNYEQYF.